The text below deals with one T cell receptor beta chain. Its cognate antigen has yet to be identified. Base qualities are not provided; no much larger clone lies one nucleotide away. This record belongs to a study of OX40 agonist ivuxolimab in advanced cancers. Broadly, across the study: Ivuxolimab, which targeted the costimulatory receptor OX40 (CD134), was an agonistic, fully human IgG2 monoclonal antibody. Peripheral TCRbeta sequencing aimed to test whether ivuxolimab altered TCR sequence diversity and caused clonal T-cell expansion. Prior anti-PD-1, anti-PD-L1 or anti-CTLA-4 therapy was permitted, and about two fifths of dose-escalation patients had received checkpoint inhibitors. The paper describes the monotherapy dose-escalation part (N ≈ 52 patients) of the phase I trial of ivuxolimab. In the dose-escalation cohort, 70% to 85% of patients were male, and the mean age was 60 years with a range of about 23 to 79. Three dose-escalation patients achieved partial responses, one with hepatocellular carcinoma and two with cutaneous melanoma. Of the 50 or so patients in dose escalation, about 20 had hepatocellular carcinoma, approximately 15 had melanoma, 9 had renal cell carcinoma and 9 had head and neck cancer. Intravenous ivuxolimab was administered to patients every 2 weeks at six dose levels: 0.01, 0.1, 0.3, 1.5, 3 and 10 mg/kg. The paper as a whole reports these results and caveats: Low levels of normalized T-cell clonal expansion were also shown by some nonresponding patients. After ivuxolimab, expanded clones were on average more numerous among CD8+ T cells than among CD4+ T cells. At doses of 0.1 to 3.0 mg/kg, clonal expansion of both CD4+ and CD8+ T cells in blood was seen between baseline and week 6. Antigen specificity was not determined for the clonally expanded peripheral T cells. In the 0.1-3.0 mg/kg groups, partial responders were among the patients with the lowest normalized peripheral clonal expansion, particularly in CD8+ T cells.

Genomic DNA was extracted from sorted cells for sequencing of the TCRbeta CDR3 region. TCRbeta CDR3 regions were sequenced using the immunoSEQ Assay. In its TCRdb copy, this immuneACCESS table keeps in-frame sequences only and misses some clones. Where compared with another copy, unresolved V genes explain less than half of these, and the others have no known cause. A total of some 37,000 clones appear in this sample, more than 75% of them only once. The biggest ten clones account for roughly 13% of the sample. Patients with autoimmune disease history or receiving systemic immunosuppression were excluded from the trial. Peripheral blood for TCR sequencing was drawn from every dose cohort at baseline, at cycle 4 day 1 and at cycle 7 day 1. The samples were taken from a phase I, first-in-human, multicenter, open-label dose-escalation trial of ivuxolimab. Adults with locally advanced or metastatic melanoma, renal cell, hepatocellular, or head and neck squamous cell carcinoma were enrolled in the trial. Before TCR sequencing, CD4+ T cells and CD8+ T cells from peripheral blood were sorted into separate populations.

CDR1 and CDR2 are drawn from the germline V gene: SGHDN, FVKESK. Spanning cysteine to phenylalanine, the CDR3 consists of 15 amino acids. CDR3 DNA is the only sequence kept; it has 45 bases, read in frame from the first base. V trim: 4 bases; J trim: 7 bases; unmatched bases: 6. This chain is built from TRBV14 and TRBJ2-2; a stretch of 10 junction bases matches TRBD1. Material: CD4+ or CD8+ T cells sorted from blood, obtained in a trial of the OX40 agonist ivuxolimab. The sequence came from an adult with an advanced solid tumor such as melanoma, head and neck, liver or kidney cancer. The CDR3 protein sequence reads: CASSPRQGAHGELFF. The DNA reads TGTGCCAGCAGCCCCCGACAGGGGGCTCACGGGGAGCTGTTTTTT.